The clone carrying this TCR beta chain was found a few times. What it binds is unknown. This sample stems from a study of beta chain features in type 1 diabetes. The study, taken as a whole, reports: In the patient group, naive, central memory and Treg TCRB repertoires seemed more alike than in the healthy donor group. More deletions and fewer insertions at VDJ junctions were found in patients with type 1 diabetes. Among patients with Type 1 diabetes, TCRB CDR3s were moderately but significantly shorter in every one of the four CD4+ subsets. Shorter templates might be favored by PCR, and equally so in patients and in controls.

Purity exceeding 95% was reached by all sorted populations. Expressed TCRB transcripts were sequenced because the isolated RNA had all been reverse transcribed beforehand. This table comes from immunoSEQ multiplex PCR, and its TCRdb copy is limited to in-frame clones, with some not included. The table records roughly 700,000 clones, roughly 13% of them present only once. Germline V gene lookup returns CDR1 MGHDK and CDR2 SYGVNS. This CDR3 contains 14 residues. V was shortened by 7 bases and J by 7 bases, with 16 bases between the two germline ends. Sequencing was performed on naive CD4+ T cells from blood. This chain uses TRBV25-1 with TRBJ2-2, with D perhaps matching TRBD2 (6 bases). The source is a man younger than 35 with type 1 diabetes. The CDR3 coding sequence is TGTGCCAGCACCCCGCGGAGGGAGAGCGGGGAGCTGTTTTTT. This sequence encodes CASTPRRESGELFF.